This entry is about one T cell receptor beta chain. Its antigen remains unknown. The data are from a study of T cell responses to AZD1222 COVID-19 vaccine. TCRdb's copy holds only in-frame clones and misses some; the assay was immunoSEQ multiplex PCR. The table records roughly 120,000 clones, about 88% of them present only once. Study-wide results and limits: Seropositive AZD1222 recipients at baseline numbered only five or six.

After removal of 9 bases from V and 11 bases from J, the junction contained 9 bases not matched to a gene. The CDR3 sequence is 11 residues long. Germline loops: CDR1 MNHEY, CDR2 SVGAGI. The TCR comes from an adult who received the AZD1222 COVID-19 vaccine. The rearrangement joins TRBV6-5 to TRBJ1-2; TRBD1 aligns across 7 bases. The sequenced sample was peripheral blood, obtained 28 days after the second AZD1222 dose. In DNA, the CDR3 is TGTGCCAGGCAGGGGGTCCCTTTGTACACCTTC. This codes for CARQGVPLYTF.